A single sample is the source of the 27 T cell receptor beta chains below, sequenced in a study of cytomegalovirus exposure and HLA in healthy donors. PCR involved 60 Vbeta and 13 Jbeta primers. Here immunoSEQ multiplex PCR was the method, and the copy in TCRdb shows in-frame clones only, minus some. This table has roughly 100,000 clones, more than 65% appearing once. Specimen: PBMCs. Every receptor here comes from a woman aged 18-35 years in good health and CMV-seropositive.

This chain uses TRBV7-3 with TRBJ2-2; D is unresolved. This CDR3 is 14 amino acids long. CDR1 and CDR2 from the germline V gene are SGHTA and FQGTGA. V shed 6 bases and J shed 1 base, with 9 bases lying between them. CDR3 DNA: TGTGCCAGCAGTCCGATTAGGAACACCGGGGAGCTGTTTTTT. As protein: CASSPIRNTGELFF.

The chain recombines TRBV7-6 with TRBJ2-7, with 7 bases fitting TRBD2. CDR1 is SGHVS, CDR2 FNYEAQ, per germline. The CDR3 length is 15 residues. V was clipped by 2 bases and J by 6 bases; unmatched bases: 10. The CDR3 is CASSLRGGVQGEQYF. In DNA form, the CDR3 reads TGTGCCAGCAGCTTACGCGGGGGAGTGCAGGGCGAGCAGTACTTC. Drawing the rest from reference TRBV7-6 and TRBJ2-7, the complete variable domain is GAGVSQSPRYKVTKRGQDVALRCDPISGHVSLYWYRQALGQGPEFLTYFNYEAQQDKSGLPNDRFSAERPEGSISTLTIQRTEQRDSAMYRCASSLRGGVQGEQYFGPGTRLTVT.

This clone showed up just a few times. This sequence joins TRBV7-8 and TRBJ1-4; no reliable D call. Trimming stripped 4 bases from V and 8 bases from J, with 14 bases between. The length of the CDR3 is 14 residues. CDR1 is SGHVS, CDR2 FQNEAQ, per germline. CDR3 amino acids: CASSSRITQEKLFF. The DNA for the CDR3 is TGTGCCAGCAGCTCACGCATTACACAAGAAAAACTGTTTTTT.

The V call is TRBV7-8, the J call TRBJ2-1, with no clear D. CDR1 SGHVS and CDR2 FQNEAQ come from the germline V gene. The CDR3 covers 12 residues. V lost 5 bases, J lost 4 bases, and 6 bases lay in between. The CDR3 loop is CASSRNYNEQFF. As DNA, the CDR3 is TGTGCCAGCAGCCGTAATTACAATGAGCAGTTCTTC.

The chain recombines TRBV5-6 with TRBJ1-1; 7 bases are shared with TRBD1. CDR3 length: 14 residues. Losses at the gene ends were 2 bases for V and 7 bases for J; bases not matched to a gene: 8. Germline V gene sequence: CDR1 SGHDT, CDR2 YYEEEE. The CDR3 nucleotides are TGTGCCAGCAGCTTAGGGGCAGGGGGAAGTGAAGCTTTCTTT. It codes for CASSLGAGGSEAFF.

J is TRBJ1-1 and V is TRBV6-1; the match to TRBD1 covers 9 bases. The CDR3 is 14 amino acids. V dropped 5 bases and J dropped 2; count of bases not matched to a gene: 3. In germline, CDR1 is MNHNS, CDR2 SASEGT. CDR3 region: CASSPGQGNTEAFF. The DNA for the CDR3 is TGTGCCAGCAGTCCGGGACAGGGAAACACTGAAGCTTTCTTT.

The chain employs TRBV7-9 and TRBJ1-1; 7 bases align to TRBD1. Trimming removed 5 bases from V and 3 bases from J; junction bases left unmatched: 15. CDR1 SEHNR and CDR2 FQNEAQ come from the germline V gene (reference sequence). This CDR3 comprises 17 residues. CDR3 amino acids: CASSRPQGFSSDTEAFF. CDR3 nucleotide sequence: TGTGCCAGCAGCCGACCACAGGGGTTCTCCTCGGACACTGAAGCTTTCTTT. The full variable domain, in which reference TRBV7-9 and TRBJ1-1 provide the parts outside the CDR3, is DTGVSQNPRHKITKRGQNVTFRCDPISEHNRLYWYRQTLGQGPEFLTYFQNEAQLEKSRLLSDRFSAERPKGSFSTLEIQRTEQGDSAMYLCASSRPQGFSSDTEAFFGQGTRLTVV.

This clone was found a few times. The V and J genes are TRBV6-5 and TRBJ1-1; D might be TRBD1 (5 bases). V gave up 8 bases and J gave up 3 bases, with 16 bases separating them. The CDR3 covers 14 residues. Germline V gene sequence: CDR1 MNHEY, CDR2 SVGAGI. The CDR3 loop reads CASLLLGGDTEAFF. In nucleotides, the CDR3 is TGTGCCAGCTTGTTGTTGGGAGGGGACACTGAAGCTTTCTTT.

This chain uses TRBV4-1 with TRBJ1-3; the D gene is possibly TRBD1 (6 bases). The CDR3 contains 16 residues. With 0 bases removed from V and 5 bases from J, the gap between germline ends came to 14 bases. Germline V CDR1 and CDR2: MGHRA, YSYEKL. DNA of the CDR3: TGCGCCAGCAGCCAAGATGTTCAGGGGACACGAAACACCATATATTTT. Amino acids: CASSQDVQGTRNTIYF.

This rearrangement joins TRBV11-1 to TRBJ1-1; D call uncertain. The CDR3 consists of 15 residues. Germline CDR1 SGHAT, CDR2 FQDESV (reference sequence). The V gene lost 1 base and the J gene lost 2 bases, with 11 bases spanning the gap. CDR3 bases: TGTGCCAGCAGCTTAGTATTCCCAGATAACACTGAAGCTTTCTTT. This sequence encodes CASSLVFPDNTEAFF.

The CDR3 sequence: CASSRGPGANVLTF. CDR3 bases: TGTGCCAGCAGCAGGGGGCCTGGGGCCAACGTCCTGACTTTC. The rearrangement uses TRBV5-8 and TRBJ2-6, with TRBD1 matching 7 bases. Germline V gene data show CDR1 as SGHTS and CDR2 as YDEGEE. CDR3 length: 14 residues. The V and J ends lost 4 bases and 2 bases, in that order; junction bases with no gene match: 0.

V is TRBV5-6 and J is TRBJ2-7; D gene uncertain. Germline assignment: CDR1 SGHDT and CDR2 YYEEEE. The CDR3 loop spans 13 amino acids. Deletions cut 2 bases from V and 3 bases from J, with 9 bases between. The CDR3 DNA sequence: TGTGCCAGCAGCTTTTACTCATTCTACGAGCAGTACTTC. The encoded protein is CASSFYSFYEQYF.

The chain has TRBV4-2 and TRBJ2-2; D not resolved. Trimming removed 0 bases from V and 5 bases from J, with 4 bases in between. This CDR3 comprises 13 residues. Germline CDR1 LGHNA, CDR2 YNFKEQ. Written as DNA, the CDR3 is TGTGCCAGCAGCCAAGAACGGACCGGGGAGCTGTTTTTT. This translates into CASSQERTGELFF.

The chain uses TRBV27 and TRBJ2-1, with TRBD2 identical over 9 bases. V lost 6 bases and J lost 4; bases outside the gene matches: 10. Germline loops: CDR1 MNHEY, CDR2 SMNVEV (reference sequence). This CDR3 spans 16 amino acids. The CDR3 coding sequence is TGTGCCAGCAGCCTGTTCGCGGGAGGGGAATACAATGAGCAGTTCTTC. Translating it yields CASSLFAGGEYNEQFF.

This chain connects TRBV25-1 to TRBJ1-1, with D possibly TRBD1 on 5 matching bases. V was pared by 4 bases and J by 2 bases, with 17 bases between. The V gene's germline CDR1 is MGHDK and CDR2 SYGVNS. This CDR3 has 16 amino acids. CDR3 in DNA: TGTGCCAGCAGTGTTAGTTTGGGCAGGGCTAACACTGAAGCTTTCTTT. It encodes CASSVSLGRANTEAFF.

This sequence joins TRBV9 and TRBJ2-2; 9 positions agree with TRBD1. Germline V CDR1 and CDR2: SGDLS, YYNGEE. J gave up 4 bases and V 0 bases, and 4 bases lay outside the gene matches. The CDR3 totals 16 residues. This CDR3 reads CASSVGGQGLTGELFF. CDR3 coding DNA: TGTGCCAGCAGCGTAGGGGGACAGGGCCTCACCGGGGAGCTGTTTTTT.

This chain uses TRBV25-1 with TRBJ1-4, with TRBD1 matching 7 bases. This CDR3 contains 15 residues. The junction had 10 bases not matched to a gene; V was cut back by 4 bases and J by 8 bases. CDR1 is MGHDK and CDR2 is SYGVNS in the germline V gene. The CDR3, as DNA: TGTGCCAGCAGTGTCCCACAGGGGTCGCGCGAAAAACTGTTTTTT. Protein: CASSVPQGSREKLFF. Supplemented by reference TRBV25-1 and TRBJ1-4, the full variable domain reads EADIYQTPRYLVIGTGKKITLECSQTMGHDKMYWYQQDPGMELHLIHYSYGVNSTEKGDLSSESTVSRIRTEHFPLTLESARPSHTSQYLCASSVPQGSREKLFFGSGTQLSVL.

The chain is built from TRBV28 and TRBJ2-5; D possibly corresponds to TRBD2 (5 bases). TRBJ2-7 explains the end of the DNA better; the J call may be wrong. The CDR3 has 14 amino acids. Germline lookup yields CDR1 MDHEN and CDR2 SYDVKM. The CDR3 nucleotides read TGTGCCAGCAGACCTACTAGTGCTCAATACGAGCAGTACTTC. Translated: CASRPTSAQYEQYF.

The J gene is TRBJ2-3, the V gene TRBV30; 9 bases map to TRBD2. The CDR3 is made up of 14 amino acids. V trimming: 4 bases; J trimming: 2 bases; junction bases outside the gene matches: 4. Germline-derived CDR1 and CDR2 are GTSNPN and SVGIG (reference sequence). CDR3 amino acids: CAWKLAGITDTQYF. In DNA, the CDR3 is TGTGCCTGGAAGCTAGCGGGGATCACAGATACGCAGTATTTT.

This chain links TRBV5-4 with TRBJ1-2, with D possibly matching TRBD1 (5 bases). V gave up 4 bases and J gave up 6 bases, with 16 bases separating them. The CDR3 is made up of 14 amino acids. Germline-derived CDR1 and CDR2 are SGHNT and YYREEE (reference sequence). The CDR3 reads CASSPAGDMDGYTF. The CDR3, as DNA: TGTGCCAGCAGCCCGGCGGGGGATATGGATGGCTACACCTTC.

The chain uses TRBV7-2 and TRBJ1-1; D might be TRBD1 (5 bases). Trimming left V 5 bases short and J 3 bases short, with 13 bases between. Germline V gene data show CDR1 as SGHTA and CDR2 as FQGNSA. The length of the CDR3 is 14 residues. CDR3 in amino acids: CASSAQGGDTEAFF. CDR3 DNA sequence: TGTGCCAGCAGCGCTCAGGGTGGGGACACTGAAGCTTTCTTT.

CDR3 bases: TGTGCCAGCAGTTTATCCGGGGTGGTTTATTCGGCTAATGAAAAACTGTTTTTT. Amino acids: CASSLSGVVYSANEKLFF. V is TRBV27 and J is TRBJ1-4; D is ambiguous. The CDR3 has 18 residues. The V gene's germline CDR1 is MNHEY and CDR2 SMNVEV (reference sequence). Trimming left V 0 bases short and J 3 bases short, with 17 bases between.

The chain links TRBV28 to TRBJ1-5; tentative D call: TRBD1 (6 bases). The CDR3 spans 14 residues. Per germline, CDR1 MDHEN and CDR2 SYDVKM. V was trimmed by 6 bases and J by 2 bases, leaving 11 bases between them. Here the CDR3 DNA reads TGTGCCAGCAGCCAACAGGGTGGCAATCAGCCCCAGCATTTT. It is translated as CASSQQGGNQPQHF.

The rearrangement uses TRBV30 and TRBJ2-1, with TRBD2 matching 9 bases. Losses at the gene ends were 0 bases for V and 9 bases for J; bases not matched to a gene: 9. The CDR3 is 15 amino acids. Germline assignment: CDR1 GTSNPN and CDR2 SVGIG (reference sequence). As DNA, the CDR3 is TGTGCCTGGAGTGTAGTGCGGGAGGGTAGCGGTGAGCAGTTCTTC. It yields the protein CAWSVVREGSGEQFF.

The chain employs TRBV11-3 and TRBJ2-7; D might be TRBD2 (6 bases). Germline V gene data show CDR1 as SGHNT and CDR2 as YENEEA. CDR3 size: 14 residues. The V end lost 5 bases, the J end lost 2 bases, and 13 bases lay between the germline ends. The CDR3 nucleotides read TGTGCCAGCAGCGAGGGGACGGGGGCCTACGAGCAGTACTTC. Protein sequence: CASSEGTGAYEQYF.

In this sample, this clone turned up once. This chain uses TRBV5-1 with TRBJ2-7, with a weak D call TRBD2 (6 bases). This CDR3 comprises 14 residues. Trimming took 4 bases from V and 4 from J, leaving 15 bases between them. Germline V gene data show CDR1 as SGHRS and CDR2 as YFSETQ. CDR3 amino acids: CASSLTAGGYEQYF. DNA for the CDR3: TGCGCCAGCAGCCTCACAGCGGGTGGGTACGAGCAGTACTTC.

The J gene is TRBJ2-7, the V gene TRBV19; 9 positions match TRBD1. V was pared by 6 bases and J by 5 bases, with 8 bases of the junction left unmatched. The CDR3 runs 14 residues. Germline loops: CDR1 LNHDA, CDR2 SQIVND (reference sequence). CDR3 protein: CASSQGTGTNEQYF. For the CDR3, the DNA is TGTGCCAGTAGCCAAGGGACAGGGACCAACGAGCAGTACTTC.